These T cell receptor beta chains were read from a single sample in a study of blood T cells in healthy people across ages. One entry per CDR3 protein, called by TCRdb with MiXCR from the 5' RACE reads. This table has around 1,100,000 distinct CDR3 sequences, 35% to 45% appearing once. Sequenced: blood. The receptors shown here come from a man younger than 35 in good health. CDR3s include the opening cysteine and the closing phenylalanine or tryptophan. Fields, in order: clone size, D gene, V gene, J gene, CDR3 protein, CDR3 DNA. D genes are given only for firm matches. Not all rows give a size; the values are once, few, many and, for expanded clones, a class.

few	NA	TRBV20-1	TRBJ1-4	CSARTAGNEKLFF	TGCAGTGCTAGAACAGCTGGTAATGAAAAACTGTTTTTT
few	NA	TRBV9	TRBJ2-1	CASSGSLSGRSYNEQFF	TGTGCCAGCAGCGGGAGCCTTAGCGGCCGCTCCTACAATGAGCAGTTCTTC
NA	NA	TRBV7-2	TRBJ2-2	CASSPRTEITGELFF	TGTGCCAGCAGCCCCCGGACGGAGATAACCGGGGAGCTGTTTTTT
few	NA	TRBV14	TRBJ2-7	CASSQFATYEQYF	TGTGCCAGCAGCCAGTTCGCTACCTACGAGCAGTACTTC
NA	TRBD2	TRBV6-5	TRBJ2-1	CASTDRAGAAYNEQFF	TGTGCCAGCACCGACCGAGCGGGGGCCGCCTACAATGAGCAGTTCTTC
once	TRBD1	TRBV20-1	TRBJ1-5	CSARPIRPGGRVSNQPQHF	TGCAGTGCTAGACCAATCCGGCCAGGGGGTCGGGTTAGCAATCAGCCCCAGCATTTT
once	NA	TRBV6-5	TRBJ1-5	CASSPGGLYSNQPQHF	TGTGCCAGCAGCCCTGGGGGACTTTATAGCAATCAGCCCCAGCATTTT
few	NA	TRBV7-9	TRBJ2-1	CASSANRDNEQFF	TGTGCCAGCAGCGCCAACAGGGATAATGAGCAGTTCTTC
few	NA	TRBV6-2/TRBV6-3	TRBJ2-7	CASSTPRDGNYEQYF	TGTGCCAGCAGTACCCCTCGGGACGGGAACTACGAGCAGTACTTC
NA	NA	TRBV4-1	TRBJ2-2	CASSQDAGEDTGELFF	TGCGCCAGCAGCCAAGATGCAGGGGAGGACACCGGGGAGCTGTTTTTT
few	NA	TRBV11-3	TRBJ2-1	CASSLDPLRDSYNEQFF	TGTGCCAGCAGCTTAGACCCGCTTCGTGACTCCTACAATGAGCAGTTCTTC
NA	NA	TRBV7-2	TRBJ1-4	CASSLTGVPEKLFF	TGTGCCAGCAGCCTGACGGGGGTTCCTGAAAAACTGTTTTTT
few	NA	TRBV18	TRBJ1-2	CASSPTTDVNYGYTF	TGTGCCAGCTCACCAACTACAGACGTTAACTATGGCTACACCTTC
NA	NA	TRBV6-1	TRBJ1-1	CASSEGEKLAFF	TGTGCCAGCAGTGAAGGGGAGAAGTTGGCTTTCTTT
NA	NA	TRBV7-2	TRBJ1-6	CASSFSGFNSPLHF	TGTGCCAGCAGCTTTTCGGGCTTTAATTCACCCCTCCACTTT
few	NA	TRBV30	TRBJ1-1	CAWSASHLAFF	TGTGCCTGGAGTGCTTCACACTTGGCTTTCTTT
NA	NA	TRBV7-2	TRBJ1-2	CASSLNGVRTGYTF	TGTGCCAGCAGCCTAAACGGGGTACGGACAGGCTACACCTTC
few	NA	TRBV7-6	TRBJ1-1	CASSLIAADRPAFF	TGTGCCAGCAGCTTAATCGCGGCCGATAGGCCAGCTTTCTTT
few	TRBD1	TRBV6-4	TRBJ1-2	CASSRTGLGYGYTF	TGTGCCAGCAGCCGGACAGGTCTCGGCTATGGCTACACCTTC
few	NA	TRBV9	TRBJ1-4	CASSFGGGVNEKLFF	TGTGCCAGCAGCTTCGGTGGAGGGGTAAATGAAAAACTGTTTTTT
NA	NA	TRBV7-2	TRBJ1-1	CASSDSQGFNTEAFF	TGTGCCAGCAGCGATTCACAGGGTTTTAACACTGAAGCTTTCTTT
NA	TRBD1	TRBV6-6	TRBJ2-3	CASSYPTQGARDTQYF	TGTGCCAGCAGTTACCCGACACAGGGGGCGCGAGATACGCAGTATTTT
many	NA	TRBV30	TRBJ2-6	CAWRTAGANVLTF	TGTGCCTGGAGGACAGCTGGGGCCAACGTCCTGACTTTC
few	NA	TRBV15	TRBJ2-1	CATSRDSGTSDYNEQFF	TGTGCCACCAGCAGAGATTCCGGGACTTCGGACTACAATGAGCAGTTCTTC
NA	NA	TRBV27	TRBJ2-3	CASSLFGPGGTDTQYF	NA
few	TRBD1	TRBV5-1	TRBJ1-2	CASSLVGAGGYGYTF	TGCGCCAGCAGCTTGGTAGGGGCAGGGGGCTATGGCTACACCTTC
NA	NA	TRBV29-1	TRBJ1-1	CSVGRVLNTEAFF	TGCAGCGTTGGTAGGGTTCTTAACACTGAAGCTTTCTTT
many	TRBD2	TRBV7-9	TRBJ2-1	CASSLGTSGRSYNEQFF	TGTGCCAGCAGCTTAGGGACTAGCGGGAGATCCTACAATGAGCAGTTCTTC
NA	NA	TRBV5-1	TRBJ2-7	CASAAEWRGVYEQYF	TGCGCCAGCGCGGCAGAATGGAGGGGGGTCTACGAGCAGTACTTC
NA	TRBD1	TRBV29-1	TRBJ2-1	CSVFGGDRGLINEQFF	TGCAGCGTTTTTGGTGGCGACAGGGGGCTGATCAATGAGCAGTTCTTC
many	TRBD1	TRBV12-3/TRBV12-4	TRBJ2-7	CASSLGQGIYEQYF	TGTGCCAGCAGTTTGGGACAGGGTATCTACGAGCAGTACTTC
NA	NA	TRBV20-1	TRBJ2-7	CSARDFRATYNEQYF	TGCAGTGCTAGGGACTTTCGGGCGACTTACAATGAGCAGTACTTC
once	TRBD1	TRBV20-1	TRBJ2-1	CSAKETGGFYNEQFF	TGCAGTGCCAAAGAAACAGGGGGCTTCTACAATGAGCAGTTCTTC
NA	NA	TRBV12-5	TRBJ2-3	CASGETDTQYF	TGTGCTAGTGGTGAGACGGATACGCAGTATTTT
few	NA	TRBV7-2	TRBJ2-5	CASNPRPSETQYF	TGTGCCAGCAACCCTAGGCCCTCGGAGACCCAGTACTTC
NA	TRBD2	TRBV7-2	TRBJ2-5	CASSFSGVGETQYF	TGTGCCAGCAGCTTTAGCGGGGTTGGTGAGACCCAGTACTTC
NA	NA	TRBV28	TRBJ1-5	CASSFEGSSNQPQHF	TGTGCCAGCAGTTTTGAGGGCTCGAGCAATCAGCCCCAGCATTTT
NA	NA	TRBV15	TRBJ1-5	CATSRAGGGNQPQHF	TGTGCCACCAGCAGGGCTGGGGGGGGCAATCAGCCCCAGCATTTT
many	NA	TRBV5-1	TRBJ1-1	CASSFSGTNTEAFF	TGCGCCAGCAGCTTTAGCGGTACTAACACTGAAGCTTTCTTT
NA	NA	TRBV7-2	TRBJ2-3	CASSFAGRGEGTDTQYF	TGTGCCAGCAGCTTCGCCGGCAGGGGCGAAGGCACAGATACGCAGTATTTT
once	NA	TRBV5-1	TRBJ1-2	CASSSLDGGYTF	TGCGCCAGCAGCTCCTTAGACGGTGGCTACACCTTC
NA	NA	TRBV9	TRBJ1-6	CASSVGGSQHSPLHF	TGTGCCAGCAGCGTAGGGGGCAGCCAACATTCACCCCTCCACTTT
NA	NA	TRBV20-1	TRBJ1-2	CSAKGPAGDNYGYTF	TGCAGTGCTAAGGGGCCGGCAGGTGATAACTATGGCTACACCTTC
few	NA	TRBV27	TRBJ2-7	CASSLSGSYNEQYF	TGTGCCAGCAGTTTATCTGGATCCTACAATGAGCAGTACTTC
few	NA	TRBV12-3/TRBV12-4	TRBJ1-2	CASSLEGYRSTGYTF	TGTGCCAGCAGTTTAGAAGGTTACCGATCAACTGGCTACACCTTC
few	NA	TRBV29-1	TRBJ2-7	CSVSAGPYEQYF	TGCAGCGTTTCGGCCGGCCCCTACGAGCAGTACTTC
NA	NA	TRBV12-5	TRBJ2-1	CASADYNEQFF	TGTGCTAGTGCCGATTACAATGAGCAGTTCTTC
NA	NA	TRBV27	TRBJ2-3	CASSRTESGTQYF	TGTGCCAGCAGCCGCACAGAATCGGGTACGCAGTATTTT
NA	NA	TRBV6-5	TRBJ2-7	CASSPPGSRIYEQYF	TGTGCCAGCAGTCCTCCCGGGAGCCGAATCTACGAGCAGTACTTC
NA	NA	TRBV12-3/TRBV12-4	TRBJ2-1	CASGGGDEQFF	TGTGCCAGCGGGGGAGGTGATGAGCAGTTCTTC
few	TRBD1	TRBV7-3	TRBJ2-2	CASSLTADRDTGELFF	TGTGCCAGCAGCTTAACGGCAGACAGGGACACCGGGGAGCTGTTTTTT
NA	NA	TRBV29-1	TRBJ2-6	CSVEGGGTIGANVLTF	TGCAGCGTTGAAGGTGGCGGGACGATCGGGGCCAACGTCCTGACTTTC
NA	TRBD1	TRBV7-3	TRBJ1-1	CASSLGQGGSTEAFF	TGTGCCAGCAGCCTAGGACAGGGCGGGAGCACTGAAGCTTTCTTT
many	NA	TRBV14	TRBJ2-5	CASSPRLRTVQETQYF	TGTGCCAGCAGCCCAAGACTCCGGACTGTTCAAGAGACCCAGTACTTC
NA	NA	TRBV4-2	TRBJ2-3	CASSQAVGTPRDTQYF	TGTGCCAGCAGCCAAGCGGTCGGGACCCCGCGAGATACGCAGTATTTT
NA	NA	TRBV10-3	TRBJ2-1	CAISGDRGEYYNEQFF	TGTGCCATCAGTGGGGATAGGGGGGAATATTACAATGAGCAGTTCTTC
NA	NA	TRBV5-5	TRBJ2-2	CASSEQPRGLFF	TGTGCCAGCAGCGAACAGCCGAGGGGGCTGTTTTTT
NA	NA	TRBV5-5	TRBJ1-5	CASSSSGISGNQPQHF	TGTGCCAGCAGCTCTTCAGGGATCTCGGGCAATCAGCCCCAGCATTTT
many	NA	TRBV10-3	TRBJ1-5	CAISEDSNQPQHF	TGTGCCATCAGCGAGGACAGCAATCAGCCCCAGCATTTT